Below, 16 T cell receptor beta chains from the same sample are listed, as sequenced in a study of beta chain features in type 1 diabetes (dated by TCRdb to 2017 to 2018). The paper as a whole reports these results and caveats: In all four CD4+ subsets, TCRB CDR3 length was moderately but significantly shorter in type 1 diabetes patients.

The library was built by means of the immunoSEQ multiplex PCR assay. The entire amount of isolated RNA was reverse transcribed using the High Capacity cDNA Reverse Transcription Kit, so the sequenced TCRB transcripts were expressed ones. TCRdb holds this immuneACCESS table with in-frame rearrangements only. Some clones are missing; in checked studies, unresolved V genes explain under half, and the rest has no known cause. The sample data list some 290,000 clones, and roughly 24% of these were observed just once. Of the sample, roughly 0.011% is held by the ten largest clones. Their antigens remain unidentified. Sequenced: naive CD4+ T cells from blood. The cell subset or site label corresponds to: true naive CD4+ T cells. The receptor set was obtained from a woman aged 30 to 39 with type 1 diabetes.

Only a few counts were recorded for this clone. The rearrangement joins TRBV19 to TRBJ2-5, with 10 nucleotides matching TRBD2. This CDR3 spans 14 amino acids. V was pared by 3 bases and J by 2 bases, with 0 bases of the junction left unmatched. In germline, CDR1 is LNHDA, CDR2 SQIVND (reference sequence). CDR3 in amino acids: CASSMGLAQETQYF. CDR3 in DNA: TGTGCCAGTAGTATGGGACTAGCGCAAGAGACCCAGTACTTC.

This chain connects TRBV18 to TRBJ2-7; 8 bases fit TRBD1. Trimming removed 0 bases from V and 2 bases from J; junction bases left unmatched: 0. The CDR3 covers 14 residues. Germline CDR1 and CDR2: KGHSH and LQKENI. This CDR3 reads CASSPPTGAYEQYF. In DNA form, the CDR3 reads TGTGCCAGCTCACCACCGACAGGGGCCTACGAGCAGTACTTC.

This chain connects TRBV4-1 to TRBJ2-7, with D possibly TRBD2 on 5 matching bases. Per the germline V gene, CDR1 is MGHRA and CDR2 is YSYEKL. The CDR3 is 15 residues long. The V gene lost 1 base and the J gene lost 4 bases, with 14 bases spanning the gap. Here the CDR3 reads CASSQGITGLYEQYF. Here the CDR3 DNA reads TGCGCCAGCAGCCAAGGGATCACGGGGTTGTACGAGCAGTACTTC.

CDR3 bases: TGTGCCAGCAGCCAAGAAGGCGGGAGGAAGGGGGAGCAGTACTTC. Amino acid sequence: CASSQEGGRKGEQYF. The gene calls are TRBV4-2 and TRBJ2-7; 8 bases align to TRBD2. Germline trimming cut 0 bases from V and 7 bases from J; bases unmatched to any gene: 8. The CDR3 runs to 15 residues. The germline V gene encodes CDR1 LGHNA and CDR2 YNFKEQ.

The genes are TRBV5-4 and TRBJ2-1; TRBD1 matches at 10 bases. The germline gives CDR1 SGHNT, CDR2 YYREEE (reference sequence). Trimming at V came to 3 bases and at J to 7 bases, leaving 10 bases not matched to a gene. The CDR3 spans 16 residues. The CDR3 DNA is TGTGCCAGCAGCTCTCAAGACAGGGGGCTTCGGAATGAGCAGTTCTTC. Protein product: CASSSQDRGLRNEQFF.

This clone was seen a few times. The J gene is TRBJ1-1, the V gene TRBV11-2, with 9 positions matching TRBD1. The V gene's germline CDR1 is SGHAT and CDR2 FQNNGV. The CDR3 covers 15 residues. Unmatched junction bases numbered 3, after V lost 0 bases and J lost 4 bases. The DNA for the CDR3 is TGTGCCAGCAGCTTAGATCCGGGACAGGGCACTGAAGCTTTCTTT. Protein product: CASSLDPGQGTEAFF.

This clone was recorded a few times. A read error may produce the germline difference seen at one junction end. V usage is TRBV27 and J usage is TRBJ1-1, with TRBD1 matching over 7 bases. The germline V gene encodes CDR1 MNHEY and CDR2 SMNVEV (reference sequence). CDR3 size: 16 residues. The CDR3 spells CASSRATTGPSTGAFF. CDR3 bases: TGTGCCAGCAGTAGGGCGACGACAGGGCCGTCAACTGGAGCTTTCTTT.

J is TRBJ2-7 and V is TRBV7-3; 8 bases are shared with TRBD2. Trimming cost V 4 bases and J 5 bases; bases outside gene matches: 4. The CDR3 has 13 residues. Germline CDR1 SGHTA, CDR2 FQGTGA. The CDR3 coding sequence is TGTGCCAGCAGCTCAGGACTAGCTGACGAGCAGTACTTC. Amino acid sequence: CASSSGLADEQYF.

This clone was observed a few times. CDR3 DNA: TGTGCCACCGGGACAGACTCCTACGAGCAGTACTTC. Its protein is CATGTDSYEQYF. The rearrangement joins TRBV10-3 to TRBJ2-7; 7 nucleotides match TRBD1. This CDR3 is 12 amino acids long. Germline values: CDR1 ENHRY, CDR2 SYGVKD. The V segment lost 10 bases and the J segment 0 bases; nucleotides outside the gene matches: 3.

V is TRBV7-3 and J is TRBJ2-3; 11 bases are shared with TRBD2. The junction had 15 bases not matched to a gene; V was cut back by 5 bases and J by 2 bases. Germline CDR1 SGHTA, CDR2 FQGTGA. The CDR3 is 19 amino acids. The CDR3 DNA reads as TGTGCCAGCAGCGCTGAGGACGGGAGACTAGCGGGAACCACAGATACGCAGTATTTT. Amino acid sequence: CASSAEDGRLAGTTDTQYF.

This clone was seen a handful of times. The chain couples TRBV30 to TRBJ2-3, with no clear D. The V gene's germline CDR1 is GTSNPN and CDR2 SVGIG (reference sequence). The CDR3 sequence is 17 residues long. Deletions cut 0 bases from V and 4 bases from J, with 20 bases between. CDR3 amino acids: CAWSVVLPVSTSDTQYF. As DNA, the CDR3 is TGTGCCTGGAGTGTTGTACTGCCGGTCTCAACCTCAGATACGCAGTATTTT.

As to this clone: At the DNA level, this CDR3 is encoded by other sequences in the same sample as well. This sequence joins TRBV30 and TRBJ1-2; D is ambiguous. The CDR3 has 13 amino acids. V lost 0 bases, J lost 3 bases, and 8 bases lay in between. Germline CDR1 is GTSNPN and CDR2 is SVGIG (reference sequence). This CDR3 reads CAWSVLTDYGYTF. The CDR3 bases are TGTGCCTGGAGTGTCCTAACAGACTATGGCTACACCTTC.

The chain combines TRBV4-2 with TRBJ1-1; possibly TRBD1 for D (6 bases). Looked up from germline, CDR1 is LGHNA and CDR2 is YNFKEQ. V gave up 5 bases and J gave up 0 bases, with 10 bases separating them. The CDR3 is 14 amino acids. The CDR3 DNA follows: TGTGCCAGCAGCAAGGACAGCATGAACACTGAAGCTTTCTTT. Its protein product is CASSKDSMNTEAFF.

This clone turned up a few times. The chain recombines TRBV29-1 with TRBJ2-1; 7 bases agree with TRBD2. Germline V gives CDR1 SQVTM, CDR2 ANQGSEA. V lost 7 bases, J lost 9 bases, and 15 bases stayed unmatched. The CDR3 is made up of 14 amino acids. Written as DNA, the CDR3 is TGCAGCGGGAGTGGGGGAGGGCGTTTTGGTGAGCAGTTCTTC. Translation gives CSGSGGGRFGEQFF.

The rearrangement uses TRBV14 and TRBJ2-1; tentative D call: TRBD1 (6 bases). V dropped 0 bases and J dropped 5 bases, with 14 bases sitting between them. The germline CDR1 and CDR2 sequences are SGHDN and FVKESK. The CDR3 is 16 amino acids. This CDR3 is CASSQDWGREDNEQFF. The DNA of the CDR3 is TGTGCCAGCAGCCAAGACTGGGGGCGAGAGGACAATGAGCAGTTCTTC.

V usage is TRBV7-9 and J usage is TRBJ2-1, with D perhaps TRBD2 (5 bases). V was shortened by 1 base and J by 5 bases, with 12 bases between the two germline ends. The CDR3 runs 15 residues. Germline V gene lookup returns CDR1 SEHNR and CDR2 FQNEAQ (reference sequence). The DNA for the CDR3 is TGTGCCAGCAGCTTAGGAGGGCATCTGGACAATGAGCAGTTCTTC. It specifies CASSLGGHLDNEQFF.